This T cell receptor (beta chain) was captured in a study of human T cells and chemical hapten exposure. This clonotype appeared a few times. TCRdb re-called the RACE reads with MiXCR, one entry per CDR3 protein. The data contain about 360,000 distinct CDR3 sequences, roughly 6.9% of them singletons. V was shortened by 4 bases and J by 6 bases, with 18 bases between the two germline ends. The CDR3 extends over 15 amino acids. CDR1 KGHSH and CDR2 LQKENI come from the germline V gene. Sample time point: patch test 1, 2 weeks after DPC sensitization. This sample's treatment: therapeutic diphenylcyclopropenone sensitization with weekly scalp DPC.

Here the sequenced sample was whole blood, taken in connection with sensitization to the hapten diphenylcyclopropenone (DPC). J is TRBJ1-1 and V is TRBV18, with D unclear. This TCR derives from a young woman with alopecia areata. Some clones in this sample may be carry-over from other donors' samples. The CDR3 loop reads CASSLLRGGQAEAFF. The CDR3 bases are TGTGCCAGCTCACTACTCCGGGGAGGGCAGGCTGAAGCTTTCTTT.